These 25 T cell receptor beta chains were all obtained from the same sample, sequenced in a study of shared T cell receptors in the human thymus. Measured with immunoSEQ multiplex PCR; TCRdb has only the in-frame clones, and not every one. Among 640,000 or so clones listed, 80% to 90% were seen once. The same data also contributed to another study, on human thymus T cells.

Sequencing was carried out using thymocytes. The receptors here all came from a boy in the first two years of life with a congenital heart defect.

The rearrangement uses TRBV5-1 and TRBJ2-1; 11 bases line up with TRBD2. The germline gives CDR1 SGHRS, CDR2 YFSETQ. This CDR3 comprises 16 residues. V lost 0 bases and J lost 6; bases outside the gene matches: 5. CDR3 in DNA: TGCGCCAGCAGCTTGGTGGGACTAGCGGTGGGCAATGAGCAGTTCTTC. Translated: CASSLVGLAVGNEQFF.

This chain connects TRBV28 to TRBJ1-2, with a weak D call TRBD1 (6 bases). This CDR3 has 14 amino acids. The germline V gene has CDR1 MDHEN and CDR2 SYDVKM. Trimming shortened V by 10 bases and J by 8 bases, and 23 bases separated the two germline ends. CDR3 sequence reads: CAIGGVKGFWGYTF. In nucleotides, the CDR3 is TGTGCCATAGGGGGTGTTAAGGGGTTCTGGGGCTACACCTTC.

The rearrangement uses TRBV27 and TRBJ2-1; TRBD2 might be the D (5 bases). The germline gives CDR1 MNHEY, CDR2 SMNVEV (reference sequence). The CDR3 loop spans 14 amino acids. Trimming took off 2 bases at V and 3 bases at J, with 8 bases between the two ends. This chain's CDR3 is CASSLDYHYNEQFF. CDR3 coding DNA: TGTGCCAGCAGTTTAGACTACCACTACAATGAGCAGTTCTTC.

The chain employs TRBV14 and TRBJ1-2; D possibly corresponds to TRBD1 (6 bases). The CDR3 consists of 14 residues. Germline V gene data show CDR1 as SGHDN and CDR2 as FVKESK. The V end lost 2 bases, the J end lost 2 bases, and 9 bases lay between the germline ends. In DNA form, the CDR3 reads TGTGCCAGCAGCCAAATAGGACAGAACTATGGCTACACCTTC. The encoded protein is CASSQIGQNYGYTF.

The chain combines TRBV6-1 with TRBJ1-2; D not certain. From germline, CDR1 is MNHNS and CDR2 SASEGT. Trimming stripped 3 bases from V and 4 bases from J, with 3 bases between. The CDR3 covers 11 residues. CDR3 sequence reads: CASSDSYGYTF. The CDR3 DNA reads as TGTGCCAGCAGTGACAGCTATGGCTACACCTTC.

CDR3 region: CASSLRQSYEQYF. The DNA of the CDR3 is TGTGCCAGCAGCTTGCGACAGAGTTACGAGCAGTACTTC. The gene calls are TRBV7-9 and TRBJ2-7; the D gene is possibly TRBD1 (5 bases). This CDR3 has 13 amino acids. V shed 3 bases and J shed 4 bases, with 10 bases lying between them. From germline, CDR1 is SEHNR and CDR2 FQNEAQ (reference sequence).

The chain carries TRBV4-2 and TRBJ2-1; 7 positions match TRBD1. There are 19 residues in the CDR3. In germline, CDR1 is LGHNA, CDR2 YNFKEQ. Trimming took 0 bases from V and 0 from J; bases not matched to a gene: 11. CDR3 residues: CASSQEGQRKASSYNEQFF. In DNA, the CDR3 is TGTGCCAGCAGCCAAGAGGGACAGCGGAAAGCTTCCTCCTACAATGAGCAGTTCTTC.

This clone appeared once. The chain is built from TRBV2 and TRBJ2-1, with 8 bases lining up with TRBD2. The trim removed 6 bases at V and 10 bases at J, leaving 5 bases unmatched. The CDR3 is made up of 12 amino acids. Germline V gives CDR1 SNHLY, CDR2 FYNNEI. The CDR3 sequence: CASRPRLAEQFF. Written as DNA, the CDR3 is TGTGCCAGCAGGCCCCGACTAGCGGAGCAGTTCTTC.

This clone was seen a handful of times. The CDR3: CASSRDRAHNYGYTF. CDR3 DNA: TGTGCCAGCAGCCGTGACAGAGCCCATAACTATGGCTACACCTTC. The chain uses TRBV28 and TRBJ1-2; D perhaps matches TRBD1 (5 bases). V was shortened by 6 bases and J by 1 base, with 15 bases between the two germline ends. Looked up from germline, CDR1 is MDHEN and CDR2 is SYDVKM. The CDR3 sequence is 15 residues long.

This clone showed up just a few times. J is TRBJ1-2 and V is TRBV28; tentative D call: TRBD1 (6 bases). With 5 bases removed from V and 8 bases from J, the gap between germline ends came to 15 bases. Germline CDR1 is MDHEN and CDR2 is SYDVKM. This CDR3 contains 13 residues. The CDR3 reads CASSPGHRVGYTF. The CDR3 nucleotides read TGTGCCAGCAGTCCGGGACACAGGGTGGGCTACACCTTC.

The chain combines TRBV30 with TRBJ2-7, with TRBD1 matching 7 bases. CDR1 is GTSNPN and CDR2 is SVGIG in the germline V gene (reference sequence). This CDR3 region has 11 residues. After removal of 8 bases from V and 6 bases from J, the junction contained 7 bases not matched to a gene. Here the CDR3 DNA reads TGTGCCATACAGGGGCAGGGCGAGCAGTACTTC. Amino acid sequence: CAIQGQGEQYF. Full variable domain (missing parts from reference TRBV30 and TRBJ2-7): SQTIHQWPATLVQPVGSPLSLECTVEGTSNPNLYWYRQAAGRGLQLLFYSVGIGQISSEVPQNLSASRPQDRQFILSSKKLLLSDSGFYLCAIQGQGEQYFGPGTRLTVT.

V is TRBV6-4 and J is TRBJ2-3; tentative D call: TRBD1 (6 bases). Germline V gene sequence: CDR1 MRHNA, CDR2 SNTAGT. The CDR3 contains 14 residues. Trimming stripped 2 bases from V and 5 bases from J, with 11 bases between. CDR3 region: CASSDGQGLDTQYF. CDR3 nucleotides: TGTGCCAGCAGTGACGGTCAGGGGTTAGATACGCAGTATTTT.

The genes are TRBV4-3 and TRBJ1-2; D is ambiguous. CDR3 length: 16 amino acids. The V end lost 2 bases, the J end lost 4 bases, and 17 bases lay between the germline ends. CDR1 LGHNA and CDR2 YSLEER come from the germline V gene. CDR3 amino acids: CASSQSGEGGRYGYTF. Written as DNA, the CDR3 is TGCGCCAGCAGCCAAAGCGGGGAGGGAGGACGCTATGGCTACACCTTC.

This chain connects TRBV28 to TRBJ1-2; 9 nucleotides line up with TRBD1. The V and J ends lost 0 bases and 7 bases, in that order; junction bases with no gene match: 9. There are 16 residues in the CDR3. Looked up from germline, CDR1 is MDHEN and CDR2 is SYDVKM. The CDR3 coding sequence is TGTGCCAGCAGTTTATGCCCAACAGGGGGCGCGTGTGGCTACACCTTC. It is translated as CASSLCPTGGACGYTF.

The CDR3 bases are TGTGCCAGCAGTCAGGGGCGCAATCAGCCCCAGCATTTT. This gives the protein CASSQGRNQPQHF. This rearrangement joins TRBV6-1 to TRBJ1-5, with D maybe TRBD1 (6 bases). Germline CDR1 is MNHNS and CDR2 is SASEGT. This CDR3 comprises 13 residues. With 5 bases removed from V and 2 bases from J, the gap between germline ends came to 7 bases.

J is TRBJ2-2 and V is TRBV4-2; a weak D match, TRBD2 (5 bases). The germline CDR1 and CDR2 sequences are LGHNA and YNFKEQ. Trimming left V 3 bases short and J 4 bases short, with 18 bases between. The CDR3 extends over 17 amino acids. The CDR3 bases are TGTGCCAGCAGCCATCTATCACCCTACGGAGGCACCGGGGAGCTGTTTTTT. It specifies CASSHLSPYGGTGELFF.

There are a few counts of this clone. A read error may account for a junction end that differs from germline. The sample holds other DNA sequences that translate to the same CDR3. The chain carries TRBV10-1 and TRBJ1-6; no clear D. The germline gives CDR1 WNHNN, CDR2 SYGVQD (reference sequence). The CDR3 runs 12 residues. CDR3 in DNA: TGCGCCACCCCCCCCGCGGATTCCCCCCTCCACTTT. Its protein is CATPPADSPLHF.

The V call is TRBV4-1, the J call TRBJ1-1; D not certain. In germline, CDR1 is MGHRA, CDR2 YSYEKL. The CDR3 loop spans 15 amino acids. The V gene lost 0 bases and the J gene lost 2 bases, with 10 bases spanning the gap. CDR3 nucleotide sequence: TGCGCCAGCAGCCAAGATCGGGAAGATAACACTGAAGCTTTCTTT. Encoded protein: CASSQDREDNTEAFF.

This chain connects TRBV10-3 to TRBJ1-1; a possible D gene is TRBD1 (5 bases). Germline V gives CDR1 ENHRY, CDR2 SYGVKD. The CDR3 extends over 13 amino acids. V lost 4 bases to trimming and J lost 7 bases, with 13 bases between them. The CDR3 nucleotides read TGTGCCATCAGTGGCGCAGGGTGTGATGAAGCTTTCTTT. Protein product: CAISGAGCDEAFF.

The chain combines TRBV15 with TRBJ2-7; weak D call: TRBD1 (5 bases). The CDR3 has 16 residues. In germline, CDR1 is LNHNV, CDR2 YYDKDF (reference sequence). Trimming pared 1 base from V and 2 bases from J, leaving 15 bases between. The CDR3 DNA sequence: TGTGCCACCAGCAGAGTCCCCCAGGGTGCCGCCTACGAGCAGTACTTC. As protein: CATSRVPQGAAYEQYF.

The gene calls are TRBV5-4 and TRBJ2-7; 13 nucleotides line up with TRBD2. The CDR3 spans 17 residues. J lost 3 bases, V lost 1 base, and 7 bases had no gene match. Germline V CDR1 and CDR2: SGHNT, YYREEE (reference sequence). CDR3 nucleotides: TGTGCCAGCAGCTTGCGCTACACTAGCGGGAGGGTCTACGAGCAGTACTTC. This translates into CASSLRYTSGRVYEQYF.

CDR3 sequence (DNA): TGCAGCGTTGAAGAAGAACAGCAGAACACTGAAGCTTTCTTT. It translates to CSVEEEQQNTEAFF. The chain is built from TRBV29-1 and TRBJ1-1; D is uncertain. The germline CDR1 and CDR2 sequences are SQVTM and ANQGSEA. This CDR3 has 14 residues. V lost 0 bases, J lost 1 base, and 9 bases lay in between. Looking up the rest from reference TRBV29-1 and TRBJ1-1 gives the full variable domain: SAVISQKPSRDICQRGTSLTIQCQVDSQVTMMFWYRQQPGQSLTLIATANQGSEATYESGFVIDKFPISRPNLTFSTLTVSNMSPEDSSIYLCSVEEEQQNTEAFFGQGTRLTVV.

The gene calls are TRBV12-5 and TRBJ2-1, with 8 positions matching TRBD2. V was pared by 3 bases and J by 7 bases, with 8 bases of the junction left unmatched. The CDR3 extends over 15 amino acids. Looked up from germline, CDR1 is LGHNT and CDR2 is FRNRAP. The CDR3 bases are TGTGCTAGTGGTTTTTACGGGAGGGCCGGGAATGAGCAGTTCTTC. As protein: CASGFYGRAGNEQFF.

This clone has just one count. This sequence joins TRBV4-1 and TRBJ2-6; D is uncertain. The germline V gene has CDR1 MGHRA and CDR2 YSYEKL. Trimming left V 0 bases short and J 4 bases short, with 4 bases between. This CDR3 is 14 amino acids long. This CDR3 reads CASSQESGANVLTF. CDR3 nucleotides: TGCGCCAGCAGCCAAGAGTCAGGGGCCAACGTCCTGACTTTC.

The chain couples TRBV11-2 to TRBJ2-1; TRBD2 might be the D (6 bases). The germline CDR1 and CDR2 sequences are SGHAT and FQNNGV. CDR3 length: 14 amino acids. The germline V and J ends were trimmed by 8 bases and 4 bases, with 15 bases remaining between them. The CDR3, as DNA: TGTGCCAGCGGTAGCGGTTCGAGGTACAATGAGCAGTTCTTC. Translation: CASGSGSRYNEQFF.